Below are 17 T cell receptor beta chains sequenced from a single sample in a study of blood T cell repertoires in COVID-19 (dated by TCRdb to 2018 to 2021). The receptor library was made with the immunoSEQ multiplex PCR assay. The source is immuneACCESS, and TCRdb retained only in-frame sequences with V and J called. Part of the clones is not carried over; for the studies checked, unresolved V genes explain less than half of this, and the remainder is unexplained. This sample lists more than 45,000 clones; approximately 85% were detected once. Jointly, the top ten make up approximately 15% of the sample. The sequenced sample consisted of peripheral blood. These receptors all stem from a human donor in a cohort sampled during active COVID-19.

This rearrangement joins TRBV23-1 to TRBJ2-7; TRBD2 matches at 9 bases. TRBV23-1 is an ORF, with its function uncertain. V lost 4 bases and J lost 3; bases outside the gene matches: 10. CDR3 length: 16 amino acids. CDR3 residues: CASSPPPGTSCYEQYF. In nucleotides, the CDR3 is TGCGCCAGCAGTCCGCCTCCCGGGACTAGCTGCTACGAGCAGTACTTC.

The chain links TRBV5-1 to TRBJ1-3; the D gene is possibly TRBD1 (6 bases). CDR1 and CDR2 (germline): SGHRS, YFSETQ. This CDR3 is 14 amino acids long. Trimming took 6 bases from V and 0 from J, leaving 10 bases between them. This chain's CDR3 is CASKRDNSGNTIYF. CDR3 DNA sequence: TGCGCCAGCAAGAGGGACAACTCTGGAAACACCATATATTTT.

The V and J genes are TRBV19 and TRBJ2-2; 13 bases fit TRBD2. From germline, CDR1 is LNHDA and CDR2 SQIVND (reference sequence). V lost 5 bases to trimming and J lost 5 bases; unmatched junction nucleotides: 5. The CDR3 contains 16 residues. The CDR3 DNA is TGTGCCAGTAGTGCAGGACTAGCGGGAGTTACCGGGGAGCTGTTTTTT. Translation: CASSAGLAGVTGELFF.

This chain connects TRBV10-2 to TRBJ2-2; TRBD2 agrees at 7 bases. This CDR3 comprises 15 residues. In germline, CDR1 is WSHSY, CDR2 SAAADI. J gave up 4 bases and V 4 bases, and 6 bases lay outside the gene matches. As DNA, the CDR3 is TGCGCCAGCAGTGTCGCGGGAGTGAGCACCGGGGAGCTGTTTTTT. Its translation: CASSVAGVSTGELFF.

V and J are TRBV27 and TRBJ1-5; weak D call: TRBD1 (6 bases). The CDR3 covers 14 residues. Trimming cost V 5 bases and J 6 bases, with 14 bases left between them. CDR1 and CDR2 (germline): MNHEY, SMNVEV (reference sequence). The CDR3 loop is CASSMQGQGQPQHF. DNA for the CDR3: TGTGCCAGCAGTATGCAGGGGCAAGGTCAGCCCCAGCATTTT.

The chain combines TRBV2 with TRBJ1-5, with 8 bases matching TRBD1. The V gene's germline CDR1 is SNHLY and CDR2 FYNNEI. J was trimmed by 4 bases and V by 5 bases; bases with no gene match: 7. CDR3 size: 15 residues. The CDR3 nucleotides are TGTGCCAGCAGTCCGGGACAGGAAAGTAATCAGCCCCAGCATTTT. Its protein product is CASSPGQESNQPQHF.

The chain is built from TRBV21-1 and TRBJ2-3; TRBD1 is the table's D call, not checked against the DNA. TRBV21-1 is annotated as a pseudogene. The CDR3 has 18 amino acids. Written as DNA, the CDR3 is TGTGCCAGCAGCAAAGCTCAAGCCCCCCAAGGGGGCACAGATACGCAGTATTTT. It specifies CASSKAQAPQGGTDTQYF.

The CDR3 protein is CASNGLAGAKNIQYF. In nucleotides, the CDR3 is TGTGCCAGCAACGGACTAGCGGGGGCCAAAAACATTCAGTACTTC. The chain carries TRBV2 and TRBJ2-4; 12 bases line up with TRBD2. The germline gives CDR1 SNHLY, CDR2 FYNNEI. The length of the CDR3 is 15 residues. J gave up 1 base and V 7 bases, and 2 bases lay outside the gene matches.

CDR3 nucleotide sequence: TGCGCCAGCAGCTTACAGACAGGGGCCACGAACACCGGGGAGCTGTTTTTT. Amino acids: CASSLQTGATNTGELFF. J is TRBJ2-2 and V is TRBV5-1; 8 bases fit TRBD1. The length of the CDR3 is 17 residues. V shed 2 bases, J shed 0 bases, and the junction held 6 bases outside the gene matches. Germline V gene data show CDR1 as SGHRS and CDR2 as YFSETQ.

This sequence joins TRBV2 and TRBJ1-6, with TRBD1 matching 10 bases. CDR1 and CDR2 (germline): SNHLY, FYNNEI. CDR3 length equals 15 residues. V lost 5 bases to trimming and J lost 9 bases; unmatched junction nucleotides: 7. The DNA of the CDR3 is TGTGCCAGCAGTCGACAGGGGGCGGCGAGTTCACCCCTCCACTTT. Its protein product is CASSRQGAASSPLHF. The full variable domain, completed using reference TRBV2 and TRBJ1-6, is EPEVTQTPSHQVTQMGQEVILRCVPISNHLYFYWYRQILGQKVEFLVSFYNNEISEKSEIFDDQFSVERPDGSNFTLKIRSTKLEDSAMYFCASSRQGAASSPLHFGNGTRLTVT.

This chain joins TRBV5-5 and TRBJ2-1; no reliable D call. CDR1 and CDR2 from the germline V gene are SGHKS and YYEKEE (reference sequence). This CDR3 is 15 amino acids long. V dropped 2 bases and J dropped 0 bases, with 9 bases sitting between them. CDR3 region: CASSFDTSSYNEQFF. CDR3 nucleotide sequence: TGTGCCAGCAGCTTCGACACGTCCTCCTACAATGAGCAGTTCTTC.

This sequence joins TRBV29-1 and TRBJ2-5; 12 bases line up with TRBD1. Germline V gene lookup returns CDR1 SQVTM and CDR2 ANQGSEA. V dropped 6 bases and J dropped 4; count of bases not matched to a gene: 6. The CDR3 is made up of 14 amino acids. This chain's CDR3 is CSVRRDRGPETQYF. Written as DNA, the CDR3 is TGCAGCGTGCGCCGGGACAGGGGGCCAGAGACCCAGTACTTC.

The V call is TRBV6-4, the J call TRBJ2-1; D perhaps matches TRBD2 (6 bases). The germline gives CDR1 MRHNA, CDR2 SNTAGT. The CDR3 totals 11 residues. V was trimmed by 5 bases and J by 10 bases, leaving 9 bases between them. The CDR3 DNA is TGTGCCAGCAGTACGGCGGGGGAGCAGTTCTTC. Translating it yields CASSTAGEQFF.

A few counts support this clone. The chain combines TRBV6-5 with TRBJ1-2; weak D call: TRBD1 (6 bases). CDR1 is MNHEY, CDR2 SVGAGI, per germline. V lost 6 bases and J 7 bases, leaving 18 bases between the germline ends. The CDR3 contains 14 residues. In nucleotides, the CDR3 is TGTGCCAGCAGGGATACAGGGAAAGCTTCTGGCTACACCTTC. Encoded protein: CASRDTGKASGYTF.

The J gene is TRBJ1-4, the V gene TRBV15; D call uncertain. The CDR3 length is 16 residues. V gave up 0 bases and J gave up 0 bases, with 8 bases separating them. Germline lookup yields CDR1 LNHNV and CDR2 YYDKDF (reference sequence). The CDR3 spells CATSREGSATNEKLFF. The CDR3 bases are TGTGCCACCAGCAGAGAGGGCTCTGCAACTAATGAAAAACTGTTTTTT.

The CDR3 bases are TGTGCCAGCAGCATAAGGGGCGGTTTCTATGGCTACACCTTC. Its protein product is CASSIRGGFYGYTF. The chain links TRBV7-9 to TRBJ1-2; D perhaps matches TRBD1 (5 bases). This CDR3 is 14 amino acids long. The V gene's germline CDR1 is SEHNR and CDR2 FQNEAQ (reference sequence). V was shortened by 5 bases and J by 4 bases, with 14 bases between the two germline ends.

V and J are TRBV5-1 and TRBJ2-2; 8 nucleotides agree with TRBD2. From germline, CDR1 is SGHRS and CDR2 YFSETQ. This CDR3 comprises 17 residues. The J segment lost 1 base and the V segment lost 2 bases, leaving 7 bases of the junction unmatched. CDR3 residues: CASSLPDTSGNTGELFF. Here the CDR3 DNA reads TGCGCCAGCAGCTTACCGGACACTAGCGGGAACACCGGGGAGCTGTTTTTT. The full variable domain, its missing parts supplied by reference TRBV5-1 and TRBJ2-2, is KAGVTQTPRYLIKTRGQQVTLSCSPISGHRSVSWYQQTPGQGLQFLFEYFSETQRNKGNFPGRFSGRQFSNSRSEMNVSTLELGDSALYLCASSLPDTSGNTGELFFGEGSRLTVL.